The text below deals with one T cell receptor (beta chain). Antigen specificity is unknown. This sample was taken from a study of response to subunit inactivated influenza vaccine. Broader study findings: The authors suggested that few new T cells are recruited per seasonal influenza vaccination.

The CDR3 is 14 residues long. The V gene lost 4 bases and the J gene lost 7 bases, with 14 bases spanning the gap. Germline loops: CDR1 WNHNN, CDR2 SYGVQD (reference sequence). Each CDR3 protein is one row after TCRdb ran MiXCR on the RT-PCR reads. The sample includes fewer than 650,000 distinct CDR3 sequences, approximately 13% of them seen just once. This chain uses TRBV10-1 with TRBJ2-4; D unclear. The material was PBMCs from blood, obtained around seven weeks after vaccination. This clonotype was obtained from a man aged 50 to 59 who received an inactivated influenza vaccine. CDR3: CASSVSGKGNIQYF. The CDR3 nucleotides are TGCGCCAGCAGTGTGTCGGGTAAAGGGAACATTCAGTACTTC.